Sequencing of this TCR beta chain was carried out in a study of blood T cell repertoires in COVID-19. CDR1 and CDR2 from the germline V gene are LGHNA and YNFKEQ. The CDR3 is made up of 18 amino acids. J was trimmed by 5 bases and V by 1 base; bases with no gene match: 13. Produced via immunoSEQ multiplex PCR; TCRdb's table is partial and in-frame only. The table lists fewer than 200,000 clones, approximately 79% of them singletons. Sequenced sample: peripheral blood. The chain uses TRBV4-2 and TRBJ2-5, with 10 bases that match TRBD2. This clonotype was sampled from a woman aged 80 or over with acute or convalescent COVID-19. CDR3 residues: CASSQGASGRKTMETQYF. CDR3 coding DNA: TGTGCCAGCAGCCAAGGGGCTAGCGGGAGAAAAACAATGGAGACCCAGTACTTC.